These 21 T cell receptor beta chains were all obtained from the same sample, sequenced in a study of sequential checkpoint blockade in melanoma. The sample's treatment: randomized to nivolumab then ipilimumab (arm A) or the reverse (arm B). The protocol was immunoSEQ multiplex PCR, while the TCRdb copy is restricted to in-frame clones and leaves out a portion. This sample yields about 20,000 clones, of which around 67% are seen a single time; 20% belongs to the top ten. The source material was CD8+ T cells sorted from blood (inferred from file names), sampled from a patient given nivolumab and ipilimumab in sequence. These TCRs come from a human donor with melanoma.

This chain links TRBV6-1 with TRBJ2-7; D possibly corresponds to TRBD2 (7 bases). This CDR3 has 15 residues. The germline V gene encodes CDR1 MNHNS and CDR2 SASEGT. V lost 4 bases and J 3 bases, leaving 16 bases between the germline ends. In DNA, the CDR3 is TGTGCCAGCAGTGGTGCGGGGGCCTTCTACTACGAGCAGTACTTC. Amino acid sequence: CASSGAGAFYYEQYF.

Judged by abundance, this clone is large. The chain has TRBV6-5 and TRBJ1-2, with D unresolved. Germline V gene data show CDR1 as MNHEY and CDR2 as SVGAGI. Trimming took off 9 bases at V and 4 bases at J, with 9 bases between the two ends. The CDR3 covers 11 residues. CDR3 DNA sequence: TGTGCCAGTGGAGGTGCCTATGGCTACACCTTC. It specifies CASGGAYGYTF.

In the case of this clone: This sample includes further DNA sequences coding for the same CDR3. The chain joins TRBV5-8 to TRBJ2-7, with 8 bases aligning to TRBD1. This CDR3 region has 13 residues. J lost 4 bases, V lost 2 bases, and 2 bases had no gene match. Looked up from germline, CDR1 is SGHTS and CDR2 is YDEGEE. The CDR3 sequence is CASSFRTGYEQYF. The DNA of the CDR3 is TGTGCCAGCAGCTTTAGGACAGGGTACGAGCAGTACTTC.

CDR3: CATSRVLGTSGSNEQFF. CDR3 DNA sequence: TGTGCCACCAGCAGAGTCCTCGGGACTAGCGGGAGTAATGAGCAGTTCTTC. The rearrangement uses TRBV15 and TRBJ2-1; 14 bases fit TRBD2. The CDR3 spans 17 residues. Germline assignment: CDR1 LNHNV and CDR2 YYDKDF (reference sequence). J gave up 7 bases and V 1 base, and 6 bases lay outside the gene matches.

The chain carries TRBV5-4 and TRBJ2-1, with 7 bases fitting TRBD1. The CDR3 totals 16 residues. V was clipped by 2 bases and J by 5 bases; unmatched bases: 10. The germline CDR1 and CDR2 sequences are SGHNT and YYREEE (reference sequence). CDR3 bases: TGTGCCAGCAGCTTAGGGGCAGGGGGTCCCGACAATGAGCAGTTCTTC. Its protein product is CASSLGAGGPDNEQFF.

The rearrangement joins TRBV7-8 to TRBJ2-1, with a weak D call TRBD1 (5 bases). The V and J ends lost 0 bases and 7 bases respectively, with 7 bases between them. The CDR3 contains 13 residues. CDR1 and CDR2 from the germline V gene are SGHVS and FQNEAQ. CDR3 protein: CASSLAGANEQFF. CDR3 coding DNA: TGTGCCAGCAGCTTAGCAGGGGCTAATGAGCAGTTCTTC.

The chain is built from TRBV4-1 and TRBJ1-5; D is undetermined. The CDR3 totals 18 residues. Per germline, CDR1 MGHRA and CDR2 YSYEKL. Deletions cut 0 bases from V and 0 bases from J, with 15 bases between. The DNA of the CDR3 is TGCGCCAGCAGCCAAGAAAGAGGAGGGAGGGATAGCAATCAGCCCCAGCATTTT. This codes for CASSQERGGRDSNQPQHF.

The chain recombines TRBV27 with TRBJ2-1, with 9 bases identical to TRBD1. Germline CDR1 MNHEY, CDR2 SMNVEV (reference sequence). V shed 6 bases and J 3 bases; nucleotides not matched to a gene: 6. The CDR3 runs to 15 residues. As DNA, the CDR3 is TGTGCCAGCAGACCTTGGGACAGGGACTACAATGAGCAGTTCTTC. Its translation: CASRPWDRDYNEQFF.

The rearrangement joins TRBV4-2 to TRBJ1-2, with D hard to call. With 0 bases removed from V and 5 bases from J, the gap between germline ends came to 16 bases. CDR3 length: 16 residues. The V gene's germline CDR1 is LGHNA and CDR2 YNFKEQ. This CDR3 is CASSQDFGQLLYGYTF. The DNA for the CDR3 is TGTGCCAGCAGCCAAGATTTTGGGCAGCTTCTGTATGGCTACACCTTC.

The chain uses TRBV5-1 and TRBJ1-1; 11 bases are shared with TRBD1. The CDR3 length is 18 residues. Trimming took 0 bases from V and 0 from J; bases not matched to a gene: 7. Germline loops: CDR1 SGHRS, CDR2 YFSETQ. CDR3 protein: CASSLDGTGGIMNTEAFF. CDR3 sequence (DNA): TGCGCCAGCAGCTTGGACGGGACAGGGGGAATTATGAACACTGAAGCTTTCTTT.

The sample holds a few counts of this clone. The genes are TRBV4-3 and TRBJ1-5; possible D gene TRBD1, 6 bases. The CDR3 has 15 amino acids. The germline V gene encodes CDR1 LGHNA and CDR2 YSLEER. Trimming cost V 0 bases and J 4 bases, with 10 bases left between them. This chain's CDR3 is CASSQDWTANQPQHF. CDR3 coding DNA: TGCGCCAGCAGCCAAGATTGGACAGCGAATCAGCCCCAGCATTTT.

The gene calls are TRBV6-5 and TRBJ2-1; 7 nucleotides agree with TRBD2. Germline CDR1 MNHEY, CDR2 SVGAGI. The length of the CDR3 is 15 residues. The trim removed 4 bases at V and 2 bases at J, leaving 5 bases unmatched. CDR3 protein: CASSLGAGPYNEQFF. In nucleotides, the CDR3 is TGTGCCAGCAGTTTAGGAGCGGGGCCCTACAATGAGCAGTTCTTC.

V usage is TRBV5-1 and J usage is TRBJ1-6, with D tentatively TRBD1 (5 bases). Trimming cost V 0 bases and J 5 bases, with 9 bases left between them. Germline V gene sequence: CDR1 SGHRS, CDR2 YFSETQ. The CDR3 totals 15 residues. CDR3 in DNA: TGCGCCAGCAGCTTGGAGGGGCTACATAATTCACCCCTCCACTTT. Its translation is CASSLEGLHNSPLHF.

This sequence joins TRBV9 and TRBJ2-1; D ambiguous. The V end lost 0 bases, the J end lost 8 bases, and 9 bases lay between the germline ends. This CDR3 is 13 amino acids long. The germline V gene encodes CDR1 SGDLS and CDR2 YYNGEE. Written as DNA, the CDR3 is TGTGCCAGCAGCGTAGTCTCCCGGGATGAGCAGTTCTTC. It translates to CASSVVSRDEQFF. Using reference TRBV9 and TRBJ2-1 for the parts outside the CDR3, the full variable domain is DSGVTQTPKHLITATGQRVTLRCSPRSGDLSVYWYQQSLDQGLQFLIQYYNGEERAKGNILERFSAQQFPDLHSELNLSSLELGDSALYFCASSVVSRDEQFFGPGTRLTVL.

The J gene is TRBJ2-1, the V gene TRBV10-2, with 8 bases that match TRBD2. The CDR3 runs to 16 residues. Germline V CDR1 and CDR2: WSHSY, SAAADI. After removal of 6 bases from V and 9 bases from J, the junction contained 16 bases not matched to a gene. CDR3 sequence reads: CASRGLAGPILGEQFF. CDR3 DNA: TGCGCCAGCAGAGGATTAGCGGGGCCCATCCTAGGTGAGCAGTTCTTC.

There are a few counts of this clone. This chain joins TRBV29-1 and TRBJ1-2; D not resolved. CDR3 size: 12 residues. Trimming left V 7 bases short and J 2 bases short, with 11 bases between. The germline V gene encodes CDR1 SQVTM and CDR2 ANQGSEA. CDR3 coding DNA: TGCAGCGACTGGGCCCCCAACTATGGCTACACCTTC. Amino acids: CSDWAPNYGYTF.

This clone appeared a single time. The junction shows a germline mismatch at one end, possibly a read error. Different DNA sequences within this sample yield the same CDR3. CDR3 bases: TGCGCCAGCAGCCGAGACAGGGGCTCCTACAATGAGCAATTCTTC. Translating it yields CASSRDRGSYNEQFF. J is TRBJ2-1 and V is TRBV4-3; TRBD1 aligns across 8 bases. The CDR3 covers 15 residues. CDR1 is LGHNA, CDR2 YSLEER, per germline.

This chain's CDR3 is CATSEDRTPYEQYF. The CDR3 DNA reads as TGTGCCACCTCAGAGGACAGGACCCCCTACGAGCAGTACTTC. The V and J genes are TRBV5-4 and TRBJ2-5; TRBD1 matches at 7 bases. The DNA end lines up better with TRBJ2-7; the J call may be wrong. CDR3 length: 14 residues. Germline CDR1 SGHNT, CDR2 YYREEE (reference sequence).

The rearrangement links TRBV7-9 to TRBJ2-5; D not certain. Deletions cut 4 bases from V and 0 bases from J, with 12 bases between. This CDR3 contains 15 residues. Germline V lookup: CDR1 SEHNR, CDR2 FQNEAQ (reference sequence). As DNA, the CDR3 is TGTGCCAGCAGCTACGGAGATGAGAACCAAGAGACCCAGTACTTC. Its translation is CASSYGDENQETQYF.

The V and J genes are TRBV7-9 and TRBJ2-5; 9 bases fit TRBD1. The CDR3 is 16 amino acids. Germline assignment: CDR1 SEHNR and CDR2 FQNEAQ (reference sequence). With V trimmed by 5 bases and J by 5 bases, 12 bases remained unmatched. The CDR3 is CASSPYRQGEWETQYF. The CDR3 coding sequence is TGTGCCAGCAGCCCTTACAGACAGGGGGAGTGGGAGACCCAGTACTTC. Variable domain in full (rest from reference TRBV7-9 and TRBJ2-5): DTGVSQNPRHKITKRGQNVTFRCDPISEHNRLYWYRQTLGQGPEFLTYFQNEAQLEKSRLLSDRFSAERPKGSFSTLEIQRTEQGDSAMYLCASSPYRQGEWETQYFGPGTRLLVL.

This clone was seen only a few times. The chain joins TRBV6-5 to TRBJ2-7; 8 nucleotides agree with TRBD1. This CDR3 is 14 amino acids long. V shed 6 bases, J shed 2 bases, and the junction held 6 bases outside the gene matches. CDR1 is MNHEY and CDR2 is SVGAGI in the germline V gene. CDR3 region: CASRVTGDPYEQYF. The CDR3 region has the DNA TGTGCCAGCAGGGTGACAGGGGACCCCTACGAGCAGTACTTC.